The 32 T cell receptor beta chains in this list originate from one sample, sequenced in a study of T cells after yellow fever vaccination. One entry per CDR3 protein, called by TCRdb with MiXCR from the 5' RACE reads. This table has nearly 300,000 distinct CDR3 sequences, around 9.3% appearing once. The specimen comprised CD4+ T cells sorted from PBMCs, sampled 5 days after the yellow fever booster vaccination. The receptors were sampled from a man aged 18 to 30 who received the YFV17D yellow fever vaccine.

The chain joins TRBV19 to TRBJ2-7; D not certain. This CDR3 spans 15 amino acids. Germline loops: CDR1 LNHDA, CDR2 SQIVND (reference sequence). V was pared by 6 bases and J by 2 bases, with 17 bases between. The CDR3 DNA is TGTGCCAGTAGCGACCCTGGACGGGTAACCTACGAGCAGTACTTC. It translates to CASSDPGRVTYEQYF.

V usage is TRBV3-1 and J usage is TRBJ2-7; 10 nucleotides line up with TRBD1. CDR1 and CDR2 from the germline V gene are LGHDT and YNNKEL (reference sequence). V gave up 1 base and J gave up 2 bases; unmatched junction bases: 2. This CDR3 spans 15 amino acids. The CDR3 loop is CASSQGTGGAYEQYF. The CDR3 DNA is TGTGCCAGCAGCCAAGGGACAGGGGGGGCCTACGAGCAGTACTTC.

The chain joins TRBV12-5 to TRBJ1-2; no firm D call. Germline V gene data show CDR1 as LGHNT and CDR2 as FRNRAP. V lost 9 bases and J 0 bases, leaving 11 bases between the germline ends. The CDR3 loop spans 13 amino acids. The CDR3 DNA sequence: TGTGCTAGGAAGGGTGGTACTAACTATGGCTACACCTTC. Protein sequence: CARKGGTNYGYTF.

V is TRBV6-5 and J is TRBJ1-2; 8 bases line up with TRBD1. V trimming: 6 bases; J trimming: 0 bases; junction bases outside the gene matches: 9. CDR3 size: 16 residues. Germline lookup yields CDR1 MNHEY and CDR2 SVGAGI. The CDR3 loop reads CASRGDRRWTNYGYTF. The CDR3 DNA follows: TGTGCCAGCAGGGGGGACAGGCGGTGGACTAACTATGGCTACACCTTC.

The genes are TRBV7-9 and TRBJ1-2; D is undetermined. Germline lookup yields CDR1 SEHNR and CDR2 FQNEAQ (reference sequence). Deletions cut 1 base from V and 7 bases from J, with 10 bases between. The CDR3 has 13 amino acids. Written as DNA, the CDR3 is TGTGCCAGCAGCTTAGACAGCTGGGGTGGCTACACCTTC. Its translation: CASSLDSWGGYTF.

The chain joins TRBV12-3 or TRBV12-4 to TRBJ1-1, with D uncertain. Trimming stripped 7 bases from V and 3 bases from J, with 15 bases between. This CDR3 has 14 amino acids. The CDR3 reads CASINPRVDTEAFF. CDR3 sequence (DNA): TGTGCCAGCATCAATCCTCGGGTGGACACTGAAGCTTTCTTT.

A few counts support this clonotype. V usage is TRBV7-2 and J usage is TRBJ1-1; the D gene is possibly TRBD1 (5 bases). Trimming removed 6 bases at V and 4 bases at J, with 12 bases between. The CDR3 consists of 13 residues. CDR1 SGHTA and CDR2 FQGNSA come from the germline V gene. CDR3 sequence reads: CASSQQARTEAFF. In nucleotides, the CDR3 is TGTGCCAGCAGTCAACAGGCTCGCACTGAAGCTTTCTTT.

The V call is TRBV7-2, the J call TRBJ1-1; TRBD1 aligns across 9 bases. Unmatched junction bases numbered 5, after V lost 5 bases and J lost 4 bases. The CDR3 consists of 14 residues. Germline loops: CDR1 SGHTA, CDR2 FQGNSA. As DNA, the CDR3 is TGTGCCAGCAGCAACAGGGGGCAGAGCACTGAAGCTTTCTTT. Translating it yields CASSNRGQSTEAFF. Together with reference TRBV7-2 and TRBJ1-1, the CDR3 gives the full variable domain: GAGVSQSPSNKVTEKGKDVELRCDPISGHTALYWYRQSLGQGLEFLIYFQGNSAPDKSGLPSDRFSAERTGGSVSTLTIQRTQQEDSAVYLCASSNRGQSTEAFFGQGTRLTVV.

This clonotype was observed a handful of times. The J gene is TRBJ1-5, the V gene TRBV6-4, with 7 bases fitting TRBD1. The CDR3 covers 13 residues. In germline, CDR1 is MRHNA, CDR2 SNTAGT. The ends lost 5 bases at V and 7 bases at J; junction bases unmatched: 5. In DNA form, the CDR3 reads TGTGCCAGCAGTCGTCAGGGGGAACAGCCCCAGCATTTT. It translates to CASSRQGEQPQHF.

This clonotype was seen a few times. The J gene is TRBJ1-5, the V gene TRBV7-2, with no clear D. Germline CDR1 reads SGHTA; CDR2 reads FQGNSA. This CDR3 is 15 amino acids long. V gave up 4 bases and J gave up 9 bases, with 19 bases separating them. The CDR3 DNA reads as TGTGCCAGCAGCTCTACCGGATGGGCCCAAGGGCCCCAGCATTTT. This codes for CASSSTGWAQGPQHF.

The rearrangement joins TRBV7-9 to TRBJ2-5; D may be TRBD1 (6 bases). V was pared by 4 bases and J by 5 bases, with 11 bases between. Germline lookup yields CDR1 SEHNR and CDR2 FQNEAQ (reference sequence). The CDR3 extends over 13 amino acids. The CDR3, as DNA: TGTGCCAGCAGCTATCTGGGGGCCGAGACCCAGTACTTC. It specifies CASSYLGAETQYF.

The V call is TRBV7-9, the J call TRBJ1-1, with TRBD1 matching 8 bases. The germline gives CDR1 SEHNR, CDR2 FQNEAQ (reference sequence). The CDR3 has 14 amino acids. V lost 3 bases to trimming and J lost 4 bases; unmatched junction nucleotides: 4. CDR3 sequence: CASSFQTGATEAFF. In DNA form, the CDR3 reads TGTGCCAGCAGCTTCCAGACAGGGGCCACTGAAGCTTTCTTT.

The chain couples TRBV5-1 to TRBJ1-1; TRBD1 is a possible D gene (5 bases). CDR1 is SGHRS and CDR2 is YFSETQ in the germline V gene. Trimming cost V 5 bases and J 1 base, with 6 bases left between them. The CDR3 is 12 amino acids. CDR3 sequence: CASSDRNTEAFF. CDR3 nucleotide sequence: TGCGCCAGCAGTGACAGGAACACTGAAGCTTTCTTT.

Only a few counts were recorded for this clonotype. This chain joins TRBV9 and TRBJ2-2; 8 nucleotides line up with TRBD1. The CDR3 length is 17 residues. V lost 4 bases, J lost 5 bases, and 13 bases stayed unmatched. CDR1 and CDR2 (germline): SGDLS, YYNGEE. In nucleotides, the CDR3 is TGTGCCAGCAGCCGAAGATGGACAGGGAGCTCGACCGGGGAGCTGTTTTTT. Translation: CASSRRWTGSSTGELFF.

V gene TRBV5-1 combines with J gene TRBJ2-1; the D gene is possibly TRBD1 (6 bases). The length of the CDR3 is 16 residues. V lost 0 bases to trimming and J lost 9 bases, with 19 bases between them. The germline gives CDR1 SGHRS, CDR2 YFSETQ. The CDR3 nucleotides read TGCGCCAGCAGCTTGGCCGTGACAGGCCATGACCCTGAGCAGTTCTTC. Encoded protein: CASSLAVTGHDPEQFF.

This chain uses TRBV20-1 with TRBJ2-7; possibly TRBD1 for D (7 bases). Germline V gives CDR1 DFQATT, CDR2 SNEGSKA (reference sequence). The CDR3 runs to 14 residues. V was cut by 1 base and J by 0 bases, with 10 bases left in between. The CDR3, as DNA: TGCAGTGCTAGAGGGAGGGACAGCTCCTACGAGCAGTACTTC. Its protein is CSARGRDSSYEQYF.

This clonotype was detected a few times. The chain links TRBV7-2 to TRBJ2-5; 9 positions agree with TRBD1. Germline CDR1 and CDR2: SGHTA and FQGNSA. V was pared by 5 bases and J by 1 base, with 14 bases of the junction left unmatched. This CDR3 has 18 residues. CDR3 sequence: CASSKYRGLPILQETQYF. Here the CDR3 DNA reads TGTGCCAGCAGCAAGTACAGGGGGCTCCCCATCCTCCAAGAGACCCAGTACTTC.

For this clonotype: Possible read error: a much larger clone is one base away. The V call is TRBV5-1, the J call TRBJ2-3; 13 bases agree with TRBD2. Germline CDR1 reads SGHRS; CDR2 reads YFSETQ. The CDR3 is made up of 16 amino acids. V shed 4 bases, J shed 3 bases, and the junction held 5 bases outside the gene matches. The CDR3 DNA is TGCGCCAGCAGCAAGGGACTAGCGGGGTTAACAGATACGCAGTATTTT. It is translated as CASSKGLAGLTDTQYF.

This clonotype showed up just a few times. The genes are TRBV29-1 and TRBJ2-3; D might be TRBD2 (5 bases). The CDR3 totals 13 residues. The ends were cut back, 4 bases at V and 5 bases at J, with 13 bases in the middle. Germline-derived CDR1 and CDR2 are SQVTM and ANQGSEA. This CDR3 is CSVVGAVRDTQYF. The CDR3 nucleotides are TGCAGCGTTGTGGGAGCGGTAAGAGATACGCAGTATTTT.

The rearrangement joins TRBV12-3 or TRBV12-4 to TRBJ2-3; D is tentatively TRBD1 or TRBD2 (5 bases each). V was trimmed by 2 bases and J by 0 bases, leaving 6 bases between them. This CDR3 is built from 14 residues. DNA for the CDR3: TGTGCCAGCAGTTTATGGGACAGCACAGATACGCAGTATTTT. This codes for CASSLWDSTDTQYF.

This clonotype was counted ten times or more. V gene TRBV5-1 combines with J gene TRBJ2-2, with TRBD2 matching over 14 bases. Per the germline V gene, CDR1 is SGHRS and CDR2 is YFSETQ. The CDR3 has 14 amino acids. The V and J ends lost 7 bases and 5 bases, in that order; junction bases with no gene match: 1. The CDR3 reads CASRTSGGTGELFF. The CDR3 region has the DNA TGCGCCAGCCGGACTAGCGGGGGGACCGGGGAGCTGTTTTTT.

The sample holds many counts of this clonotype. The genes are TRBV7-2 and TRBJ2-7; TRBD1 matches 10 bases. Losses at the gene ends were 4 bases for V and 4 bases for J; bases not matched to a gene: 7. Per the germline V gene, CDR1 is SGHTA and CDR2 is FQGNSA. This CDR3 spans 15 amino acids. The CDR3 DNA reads TGTGCCAGCAGCTACTCCGGGACAGGGGATTACGAGCAGTACTTC. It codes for CASSYSGTGDYEQYF.

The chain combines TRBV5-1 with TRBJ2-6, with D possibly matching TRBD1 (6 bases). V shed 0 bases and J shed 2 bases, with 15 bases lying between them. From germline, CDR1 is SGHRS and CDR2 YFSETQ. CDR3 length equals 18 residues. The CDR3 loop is CASSLVAGALPGANVLTF. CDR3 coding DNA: TGCGCCAGCAGCTTGGTCGCAGGGGCACTGCCTGGGGCCAACGTCCTGACTTTC. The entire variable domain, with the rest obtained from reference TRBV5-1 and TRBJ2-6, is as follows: KAGVTQTPRYLIKTRGQQVTLSCSPISGHRSVSWYQQTPGQGLQFLFEYFSETQRNKGNFPGRFSGRQFSNSRSEMNVSTLELGDSALYLCASSLVAGALPGANVLTFGAGSRLTVL.

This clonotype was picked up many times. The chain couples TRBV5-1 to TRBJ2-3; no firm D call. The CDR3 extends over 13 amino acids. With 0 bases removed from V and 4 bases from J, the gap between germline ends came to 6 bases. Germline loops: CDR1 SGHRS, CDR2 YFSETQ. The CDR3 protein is CASSLDHADTQYF. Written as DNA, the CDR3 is TGCGCCAGCAGCTTGGATCATGCAGATACGCAGTATTTT.

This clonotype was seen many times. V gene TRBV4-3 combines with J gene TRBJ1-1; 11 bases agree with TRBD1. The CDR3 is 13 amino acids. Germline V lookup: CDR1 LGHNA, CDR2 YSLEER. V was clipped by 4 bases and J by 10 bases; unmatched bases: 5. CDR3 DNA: TGCGCCAGCAGCCCCGGACAGGGGGCAGGAGCTTTCTTT. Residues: CASSPGQGAGAFF.

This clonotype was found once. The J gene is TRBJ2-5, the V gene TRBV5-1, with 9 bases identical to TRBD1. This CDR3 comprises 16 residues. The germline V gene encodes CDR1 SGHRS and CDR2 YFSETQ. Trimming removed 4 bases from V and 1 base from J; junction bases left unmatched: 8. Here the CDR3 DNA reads TGCGCCAGCAGCCCCGGACAGGGGCCCGTCCAAGAGACCCAGTACTTC. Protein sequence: CASSPGQGPVQETQYF.

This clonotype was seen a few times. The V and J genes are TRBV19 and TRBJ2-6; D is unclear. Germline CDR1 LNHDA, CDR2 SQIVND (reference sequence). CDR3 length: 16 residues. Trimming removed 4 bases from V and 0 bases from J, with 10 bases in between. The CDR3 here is CASSRLAVSGANVLTF. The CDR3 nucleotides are TGTGCCAGTAGTAGGCTGGCGGTCTCTGGGGCCAACGTCCTGACTTTC.

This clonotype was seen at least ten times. The CDR3 coding sequence is TGCGCCAGCAGGATTCGGGTGCGGGGGGGGTCCTACAATGAGCAGTTCTTC. Translated, it gives CASRIRVRGGSYNEQFF. The chain carries TRBV5-1 and TRBJ2-1; 9 bases are a match to TRBD2. Germline trimming cut 5 bases from V and 1 base from J; bases unmatched to any gene: 10. The germline gives CDR1 SGHRS, CDR2 YFSETQ. The CDR3 contains 17 residues.

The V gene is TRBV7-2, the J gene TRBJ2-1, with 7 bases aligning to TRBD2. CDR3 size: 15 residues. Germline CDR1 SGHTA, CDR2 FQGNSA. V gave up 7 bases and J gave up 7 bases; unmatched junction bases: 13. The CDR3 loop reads CASTAPLGGGNEQFF. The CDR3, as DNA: TGTGCCAGCACCGCGCCCCTTGGCGGGGGAAATGAGCAGTTCTTC.

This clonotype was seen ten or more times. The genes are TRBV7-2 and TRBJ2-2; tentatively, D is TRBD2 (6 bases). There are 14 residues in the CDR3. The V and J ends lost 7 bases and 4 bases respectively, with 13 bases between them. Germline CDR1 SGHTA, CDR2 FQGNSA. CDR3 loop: CASTFMEGTGELFF. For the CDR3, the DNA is TGTGCCAGCACCTTTATGGAGGGCACCGGGGAGCTGTTTTTT.

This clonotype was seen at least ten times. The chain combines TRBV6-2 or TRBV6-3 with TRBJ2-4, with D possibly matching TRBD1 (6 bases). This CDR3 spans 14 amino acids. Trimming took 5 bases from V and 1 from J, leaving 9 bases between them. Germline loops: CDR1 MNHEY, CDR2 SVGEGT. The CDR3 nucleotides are TGTGCCAGCAGTCCGCAGGGGGCCAAAAACATTCAGTACTTC. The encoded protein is CASSPQGAKNIQYF.

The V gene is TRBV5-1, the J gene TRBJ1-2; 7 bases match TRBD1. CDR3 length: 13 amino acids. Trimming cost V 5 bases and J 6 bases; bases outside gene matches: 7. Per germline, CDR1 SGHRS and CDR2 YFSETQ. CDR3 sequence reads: CASRTRQGDGYTF. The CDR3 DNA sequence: TGCGCCAGCAGAACCAGACAGGGCGATGGCTACACCTTC.